These 30 T cell receptor beta chains originate from one sample sequenced in a study of blood T cell repertoires in COVID-19. Only in-frame clones appear in the TCRdb table, and some are missing; sequencing was by immunoSEQ multiplex PCR. Altogether roughly 190,000 clones are present, about four fifths being singletons, with the ten largest covering approximately 6.5%. Input material: peripheral blood. The receptor set was obtained from a woman aged 40 to 50 with acute or convalescent COVID-19.

The gene calls are TRBV30 and TRBJ1-1, with D unresolved. Germline-derived CDR1 and CDR2 are GTSNPN and SVGIG (reference sequence). The CDR3 is 11 amino acids. V shed 2 bases and J shed 7 bases, with 8 bases lying between them. CDR3: CAWSLGGEAFF. CDR3 DNA sequence: TGTGCCTGGAGTTTAGGCGGTGAAGCTTTCTTT.

This chain joins TRBV24-1 and TRBJ2-6, with unresolved D. CDR3 size: 13 residues. CDR1 and CDR2 from the germline V gene are KGHDR and SFDVKD. The V end lost 9 bases, the J end lost 4 bases, and 9 bases lay between the germline ends. The CDR3 coding sequence is TGTGCCACCGACTGGTCCGGGGCCAACGTCCTGACTTTC. Translation gives CATDWSGANVLTF.

This chain links TRBV27 with TRBJ2-1; tentatively, D is TRBD2 (6 bases). The CDR3 runs to 18 residues. CDR1 is MNHEY and CDR2 is SMNVEV in the germline V gene (reference sequence). The V end was cut by 2 bases, the J end by 1 base, with 18 bases between. The CDR3 spells CASSLRGSGTISYNEQFF. CDR3 DNA: TGTGCCAGCAGTTTAAGAGGTAGCGGTACAATTTCCTACAATGAGCAGTTCTTC.

V gene TRBV5-1 combines with J gene TRBJ2-5; 8 bases match TRBD1. The ends lost 3 bases at V and 7 bases at J; junction bases unmatched: 5. Germline V gene sequence: CDR1 SGHRS, CDR2 YFSETQ. The CDR3 loop spans 13 amino acids. CDR3 DNA sequence: TGCGCCAGCAGCTCGGACAGGGCCGCGACCCAGTACTTC. It translates to CASSSDRAATQYF.

The CDR3 coding sequence is TGTGCCAGCAGTTTAGTGCCGGGAAACTATGGCTACACCTTC. This translates into CASSLVPGNYGYTF. The chain couples TRBV28 to TRBJ1-2; D is unclear. The CDR3 is made up of 14 amino acids. Germline CDR1 is MDHEN and CDR2 is SYDVKM. The V end was cut by 2 bases, the J end by 2 bases, with 9 bases between.

This chain links TRBV7-9 with TRBJ1-2; 7 positions match TRBD1. With V trimmed by 5 bases and J by 7 bases, 19 bases remained unmatched. The CDR3 loop spans 17 amino acids. Germline lookup yields CDR1 SEHNR and CDR2 FQNEAQ (reference sequence). This chain's CDR3 is CASSPFGLDTGVGGYTF. The CDR3 coding sequence is TGTGCCAGCAGCCCCTTCGGATTAGACACAGGGGTAGGTGGCTACACCTTC.

The V gene is TRBV7-6, the J gene TRBJ2-7; 12 bases match TRBD1. CDR1 is SGHVS and CDR2 is FNYEAQ in the germline V gene. V trimming: 5 bases; J trimming: 6 bases; junction bases outside the gene matches: 14. The CDR3 has 17 residues. The CDR3 bases are TGTGCCAGCAGCCCGGGACAGGGGGCGATATTTTCCGGCGAGCAGTACTTC. Amino acids: CASSPGQGAIFSGEQYF.

The V gene is TRBV3-1 (or the pseudogene TRBV3-2), the J gene TRBJ1-6, with TRBD1 matching 8 bases. This CDR3 contains 13 residues. CDR1 and CDR2 (germline): LGHDT, YNNKEL (reference sequence). After removal of 5 bases from V and 9 bases from J, the junction contained 3 bases not matched to a gene. Written as DNA, the CDR3 is TGTGCCAGCAGCGACAGGGGAAGTTCACCCCTCCACTTT. This encodes CASSDRGSSPLHF.

The chain joins TRBV6-5 to TRBJ1-2; TRBD1 aligns across 7 bases. Trimming removed 8 bases from V and 4 bases from J; junction bases left unmatched: 7. Per the germline V gene, CDR1 is MNHEY and CDR2 is SVGAGI. The CDR3 totals 13 residues. CDR3 sequence reads: CASGRGQPYGYTF. The DNA of the CDR3 is TGTGCCAGCGGAAGGGGGCAGCCCTATGGCTACACCTTC.

This clone appeared once. The rearrangement links TRBV18 to TRBJ2-1; the match to TRBD1 covers 10 bases. The CDR3 sequence is 13 residues long. V shed 3 bases and J 9 bases; nucleotides not matched to a gene: 2. CDR1 and CDR2 (germline): KGHSH, LQKENI. The CDR3 sequence is CASSPTGGSEQFF. DNA for the CDR3: TGTGCCAGCTCACCGACAGGGGGCAGTGAGCAGTTCTTC.

The V call is TRBV12-3 or TRBV12-4, the J call TRBJ2-3; possible D gene TRBD1, 6 bases. Trimming cost V 4 bases and J 4 bases, with 9 bases left between them. The CDR3 totals 13 residues. The CDR3, as DNA: TGTGCCAGCAGTTCGGACAGTCCAGATACGCAGTATTTT. Translation gives CASSSDSPDTQYF.

The J gene is TRBJ2-7, the V gene TRBV19; TRBD1 matches 10 bases. V lost 7 bases, J lost 6 bases, and 12 bases stayed unmatched. There are 15 residues in the CDR3. Germline CDR1 is LNHDA and CDR2 is SQIVND (reference sequence). As DNA, the CDR3 is TGTGCCAGTACCATCGGGACAGGGGAAGTTGGCGAGCAGTACTTC. It is translated as CASTIGTGEVGEQYF.

The chain's CDR3 is CASSSKASGRGTDTQYF. CDR3 in DNA: TGTGCCAGCAGCTCGAAGGCTAGCGGGAGGGGAACAGATACGCAGTATTTT. The genes are TRBV5-4 and TRBJ2-3; 12 bases match TRBD2. The V and J ends lost 3 bases and 3 bases, in that order; junction bases with no gene match: 8. The CDR3 runs to 17 residues. The germline CDR1 and CDR2 sequences are SGHNT and YYREEE (reference sequence). Filled out from reference TRBV5-4 and TRBJ2-3, the complete variable domain reads ETGVTQSPTHLIKTRGQQVTLRCSSQSGHNTVSWYQQALGQGPQFIFQYYREEENGRGNFPPRFSGLQFPNYSSELNVNALELDDSALYLCASSSKASGRGTDTQYFGPGTRLTVL.

V gene TRBV28 combines with J gene TRBJ1-6, with 8 bases identical to TRBD1. CDR1 is MDHEN and CDR2 is SYDVKM in the germline V gene. Losses at the gene ends were 1 base for V and 8 bases for J; bases not matched to a gene: 10. CDR3 length equals 17 residues. CDR3 sequence reads: CASSLSDRAGSDSPLHF. CDR3 DNA: TGTGCCAGCAGTTTATCGGACAGGGCTGGTTCGGATTCACCCCTCCACTTT. Using reference TRBV28 and TRBJ1-6 for the parts outside the CDR3, the full variable domain is DVKVTQSSRYLVKRTGEKVFLECVQDMDHENMFWYRQDPGLGLRLIYFSYDVKMKEKGDIPEGYSVSREKKERFSLILESASTNQTSMYLCASSLSDRAGSDSPLHFGNGTRLTVT.

This clone has a single count. This chain joins TRBV5-4 and TRBJ2-1; TRBD1 is a possible D gene (5 bases). The V end lost 3 bases, the J end lost 4 bases, and 17 bases lay between the germline ends. Germline V gives CDR1 SGHNT, CDR2 YYREEE (reference sequence). CDR3 length: 16 residues. The CDR3 reads CASSWGLSQEYNEQFF. The CDR3 region has the DNA TGTGCCAGCAGCTGGGGTTTGTCACAGGAGTACAATGAGCAGTTCTTC.

The chain is built from TRBV9 and TRBJ2-5; possibly TRBD2 for D (6 bases). The ends were cut back, 0 bases at V and 2 bases at J, with 14 bases in the middle. The CDR3 loop spans 16 amino acids. Per germline, CDR1 SGDLS and CDR2 YYNGEE. The CDR3 protein is CASSVAGDRFQETQYF. In DNA form, the CDR3 reads TGTGCCAGCAGCGTAGCGGGGGACCGATTTCAAGAGACCCAGTACTTC.

This clone was found a few times. The rearrangement uses TRBV24-1 and TRBJ2-2; weak D call: TRBD2 (6 bases). Looked up from germline, CDR1 is KGHDR and CDR2 is SFDVKD. Trimming cost V 5 bases and J 5 bases, with 11 bases left between them. This CDR3 is built from 14 residues. This chain's CDR3 is CATSVGGLTGELFF. The CDR3 DNA sequence: TGTGCCACCAGTGTGGGGGGTCTTACCGGGGAGCTGTTTTTT.

The V gene is TRBV19, the J gene TRBJ1-2; 10 bases fit TRBD1. CDR1 LNHDA and CDR2 SQIVND come from the germline V gene (reference sequence). V shed 7 bases and J 4 bases; nucleotides not matched to a gene: 6. CDR3 length equals 14 residues. The CDR3 is CASNPGQGTYGYTF. The CDR3 region has the DNA TGTGCCAGTAATCCGGGACAGGGGACCTATGGCTACACCTTC.

The chain recombines TRBV6-5 with TRBJ1-2; D is unclear. CDR3 length equals 13 residues. V gave up 6 bases and J gave up 4 bases, with 12 bases separating them. Germline V gene lookup returns CDR1 MNHEY and CDR2 SVGAGI. The CDR3 bases are TGTGCCAGCAGAGAGACTAACTCCTATGGCTACACCTTC. It encodes CASRETNSYGYTF.

This chain links TRBV9 with TRBJ2-2; D is possibly TRBD1 (5 bases). The CDR3 has 16 amino acids. Germline CDR1 and CDR2: SGDLS and YYNGEE. V was cut by 0 bases and J by 0 bases, with 9 bases left in between. The CDR3 region is CASSVEVRANTGELFF. The CDR3, as DNA: TGTGCCAGCAGCGTAGAGGTCAGGGCGAACACCGGGGAGCTGTTTTTT.

V is TRBV7-9 and J is TRBJ2-1; 11 bases fit TRBD2. After removal of 5 bases from V and 0 bases from J, the junction contained 3 bases not matched to a gene. This CDR3 contains 16 residues. CDR1 and CDR2 (germline): SEHNR, FQNEAQ (reference sequence). For the CDR3, the DNA is TGTGCCAGCAGCGAAACTAGCGGGAGCTCCTACAATGAGCAGTTCTTC. This codes for CASSETSGSSYNEQFF.

V is TRBV7-3 and J is TRBJ1-1; D unclear. There are 13 residues in the CDR3. Per the germline V gene, CDR1 is SGHTA and CDR2 is FQGTGA. V dropped 5 bases and J dropped 2 bases, with 9 bases sitting between them. In nucleotides, the CDR3 is TGTGCCAGCAGCATAAGCAGTAACACTGAAGCTTTCTTT. Its translation: CASSISSNTEAFF.

In this sample, this clone turned up once. The chain has TRBV7-9 and TRBJ1-2; 10 nucleotides line up with TRBD1. V lost 4 bases and J lost 3; bases outside the gene matches: 5. This CDR3 is built from 15 residues. Germline V gene data show CDR1 as SEHNR and CDR2 as FQNEAQ (reference sequence). DNA for the CDR3: TGTGCCAGCAGCTCGACAGGGGGCGCGTACTATGGCTACACCTTC. Its translation: CASSSTGGAYYGYTF.

This clone was counted once. The same CDR3 can be traced to other DNA sequences in this sample. The gene calls are TRBV28 and TRBJ1-2, with 9 bases matching TRBD1. V lost 5 bases and J lost 7; bases outside the gene matches: 8. Germline loops: CDR1 MDHEN, CDR2 SYDVKM. The CDR3 extends over 14 amino acids. CDR3 amino acids: CASSPTDRGGGYTF. The CDR3, as DNA: TGTGCCAGCAGTCCTACGGACAGGGGTGGTGGCTACACCTTC.

V and J are TRBV10-2 and TRBJ1-4; TRBD1 aligns across 8 bases. Germline CDR1 WSHSY, CDR2 SAAADI. V trimming: 6 bases; J trimming: 12 bases; junction bases outside the gene matches: 3. CDR3 length: 11 amino acids. CDR3 sequence reads: CASSGQGELFF. The DNA of the CDR3 is TGCGCCAGCAGCGGACAGGGCGAACTGTTTTTT.

This rearrangement joins TRBV7-8 to TRBJ2-7; a possible D gene is TRBD1 (5 bases). The CDR3 runs 15 residues. Trimming removed 5 bases from V and 0 bases from J, with 14 bases in between. Germline CDR1 is SGHVS and CDR2 is FQNEAQ. CDR3 coding DNA: TGTGCCAGCAGCCCCCAGGCAGGGCCCTCCTACGAGCAGTACTTC. Translated, it gives CASSPQAGPSYEQYF. Full variable domain (outside the CDR3, taken from reference TRBV7-8 and TRBJ2-7): GAGVSQSPRYKVAKRGQDVALRCDPISGHVSLFWYQQALGQGPEFLTYFQNEAQLDKSGLPSDRFFAERPEGSVSTLKIQRTQQEDSAVYLCASSPQAGPSYEQYFGPGTRLTVT.

This clone has a count of ten or more. The gene calls are TRBV28 and TRBJ2-7; TRBD1 is a possible D gene (5 bases). The CDR3 extends over 13 amino acids. The germline V and J ends were trimmed by 3 bases and 5 bases, with 11 bases remaining between them. Germline lookup yields CDR1 MDHEN and CDR2 SYDVKM. Here the CDR3 reads CASSFGSGNEQYF. DNA for the CDR3: TGTGCCAGCAGTTTTGGGTCAGGGAACGAGCAGTACTTC.

V is TRBV28 and J is TRBJ2-1; 8 nucleotides align to TRBD1. The V segment lost 5 bases and the J segment 4 bases; nucleotides outside the gene matches: 13. The CDR3 contains 17 residues. CDR1 is MDHEN, CDR2 SYDVKM, per germline. The CDR3 here is CASSRLTRDRPYNEQFF. The CDR3 nucleotides are TGTGCCAGCAGTCGCTTAACTCGGGACAGGCCTTACAATGAGCAGTTCTTC.

The J gene is TRBJ1-6, the V gene TRBV7-9; unclear D gene. The germline V gene has CDR1 SEHNR and CDR2 FQNEAQ (reference sequence). The V end lost 4 bases, the J end lost 8 bases, and 9 bases lay between the germline ends. The CDR3 covers 13 residues. DNA of the CDR3: TGTGCCAGCAGCTGGGCCTCCGATTCACCCCTCCACTTT. It encodes CASSWASDSPLHF. Full variable domain (outside the CDR3, taken from reference TRBV7-9 and TRBJ1-6): DTGVSQNPRHKITKRGQNVTFRCDPISEHNRLYWYRQTLGQGPEFLTYFQNEAQLEKSRLLSDRFSAERPKGSFSTLEIQRTEQGDSAMYLCASSWASDSPLHFGNGTRLTVT.

The chain links TRBV12-3 or TRBV12-4 to TRBJ2-1; possible D gene TRBD2, 5 bases. This CDR3 has 12 amino acids. The CDR3 DNA sequence: TGTGCATCTAGCTTGGGCTACAATGAGCAGTTCTTC. It translates to CASSLGYNEQFF.